Shown below are 21 T cell receptor beta chains from a single sample sequenced in a study of post-analysis software for immune sequencing data. The study's findings and limits: Five TRBV segments, including TRBV5-6, TRBV5-1 and TRBV20-1, were more frequent in patients than controls.

Included in the TCR beta cDNA libraries were unique molecular identifiers. TCRdb independently ran MiXCR on the PCR reads; one entry per CDR3 protein. The repertoire holds approximately 350,000 distinct CDR3 sequences, with less than 35% as singletons. Their antigens remain unidentified. Sequenced: blood. These receptors originate from a girl aged 5 to 17 with multiple sclerosis.

The chain carries TRBV27 and TRBJ2-1; D may be TRBD1 (6 bases). V was cut by 2 bases and J by 8 bases, with 19 bases left in between. The CDR3 extends over 16 amino acids. CDR1 is MNHEY and CDR2 is SMNVEV in the germline V gene (reference sequence). This CDR3 is CASSLILPTGFDEQFF. CDR3 DNA: TGTGCCAGCAGTTTAATTCTCCCCACAGGGTTCGATGAGCAGTTCTTC.

Remarks on this clonotype: A much larger clone is a single base away; this may be a read error. V and J are TRBV6-5 and TRBJ2-7; D might be TRBD1 (6 bases). This CDR3 is built from 13 residues. Germline values: CDR1 MNHEY, CDR2 SVGAGI. Deletions cut 2 bases from V and 5 bases from J, with 10 bases between. CDR3 DNA: TGTGCCAGCAGTTACGGCAGGGGTCACGAGCAGTACTTC. It translates to CASSYGRGHEQYF.

J is TRBJ2-3 and V is TRBV11-2; D not certain. Trimming stripped 2 bases from V and 2 bases from J, with 11 bases between. Germline V gene sequence: CDR1 SGHAT, CDR2 FQNNGV. This CDR3 contains 15 residues. CDR3 region: CASSLFTVYTDTQYF. Here the CDR3 DNA reads TGTGCCAGCAGCTTATTTACAGTGTACACAGATACGCAGTATTTT.

This chain connects TRBV6-5 to TRBJ2-3, with D possibly matching TRBD2 (5 bases). The V end lost 7 bases, the J end lost 2 bases, and 13 bases lay between the germline ends. This CDR3 has 14 residues. The V gene's germline CDR1 is MNHEY and CDR2 SVGAGI. CDR3 protein: CASIGDPVTDTQYF. The DNA of the CDR3 is TGTGCCAGCATCGGGGATCCGGTCACAGATACGCAGTATTTT.

This clonotype was seen a few times. The V and J genes are TRBV6-4 and TRBJ2-1, with D possibly being TRBD1 (6 bases). The CDR3 consists of 16 residues. The V gene lost 0 bases and the J gene lost 5 bases, with 14 bases spanning the gap. Germline CDR1 reads MRHNA; CDR2 reads SNTAGT. CDR3 sequence reads: CASSDSDSRDHNEQFF. In nucleotides, the CDR3 is TGTGCCAGCAGTGACTCGGACAGTAGGGACCACAATGAGCAGTTCTTC.

The chain couples TRBV12-3 or TRBV12-4 to TRBJ2-1; 13 nucleotides match TRBD2. Trimming removed 5 bases from V and 6 bases from J; junction bases left unmatched: 1. The CDR3 loop spans 14 amino acids. Written as DNA, the CDR3 is TGTGCCAGCAGTAGGACTAGCGGGGGCAATGAGCAGTTCTTC. This translates into CASSRTSGGNEQFF.

The J gene is TRBJ1-2, the V gene TRBV29-1; D perhaps matches TRBD1 (6 bases). CDR3 length: 14 amino acids. From germline, CDR1 is SQVTM and CDR2 ANQGSEA. With 6 bases removed from V and 0 bases from J, the gap between germline ends came to 14 bases. The CDR3 DNA is TGCAGCGTGACCGTGGACAGCTCTAACTATGGCTACACCTTC. It encodes CSVTVDSSNYGYTF.

This clonotype was observed a handful of times. The chain recombines TRBV29-1 with TRBJ1-6; 9 nucleotides match TRBD1. The V gene end was trimmed by 5 bases and the J gene end by 10 bases; junction bases not matched to a gene: 6. The CDR3 is made up of 13 amino acids. The germline V gene has CDR1 SQVTM and CDR2 ANQGSEA. This chain's CDR3 is CSVRDREGSPLHF. Written as DNA, the CDR3 is TGCAGCGTTCGGGACAGGGAAGGATCACCCCTCCACTTT.

The V gene is TRBV9, the J gene TRBJ1-2; D possibly corresponds to TRBD1 (6 bases). This CDR3 is 13 amino acids long. V gave up 2 bases and J gave up 2 bases, with 7 bases separating them. Per germline, CDR1 SGDLS and CDR2 YYNGEE. The CDR3 DNA sequence: TGTGCCAGCAGCGTGACAGGAAACTATGGCTACACCTTC. Its protein product is CASSVTGNYGYTF.

Comment on this clonotype: A read error may produce the germline difference seen at one junction end. This sequence joins TRBV3-1 and TRBJ2-7; 7 bases match TRBD1. Germline CDR1 is LGHDT and CDR2 is YNNKEL (reference sequence). This CDR3 spans 15 amino acids. The CDR3 is CASSLQTGKIKEQYF. CDR3 DNA: TGTGCCAGTAGCCTCCAGACAGGGAAAATTAAGGAGCAGTACTTC.

The CDR3 here is CASSERRRAEQFF. The DNA for the CDR3 is TGTGCCAGCAGTGAAAGGCGGCGGGCTGAGCAGTTCTTC. This sequence joins TRBV6-1 and TRBJ2-1, with D perhaps TRBD2 (5 bases). CDR3 length: 13 amino acids. Per germline, CDR1 MNHNS and CDR2 SASEGT. Trimming took 2 bases from V and 9 from J, leaving 11 bases between them.

The J gene is TRBJ2-3, the V gene TRBV6-1, with 13 bases matching TRBD2. CDR3 length equals 18 residues. CDR1 and CDR2 (germline): MNHNS, SASEGT. The trim removed 6 bases at V and 2 bases at J, leaving 11 bases unmatched. The CDR3 bases are TGTGCCAGCAGCCCACTAGCGGGGGGGCCGAGGAACACAGATACGCAGTATTTT. Translation: CASSPLAGGPRNTDTQYF.

The chain employs TRBV6-4 and TRBJ2-1; D is possibly TRBD1 (6 bases). V was cut by 4 bases and J by 6 bases, with 16 bases left in between. CDR1 and CDR2 from the germline V gene are MRHNA and SNTAGT. CDR3 length equals 15 residues. This CDR3 reads CASSARDTAPNEQFF. The DNA for the CDR3 is TGTGCCAGCAGTGCCAGGGACACGGCTCCCAATGAGCAGTTCTTC.

This clonotype occurred a few times. The gene calls are TRBV13 and TRBJ1-1, with a possible D match to TRBD1 (5 bases). The CDR3 length is 16 residues. Trimming shortened V by 3 bases and J by 7 bases, and 21 bases separated the two germline ends. Germline values: CDR1 PRHDT, CDR2 FYEKMQ (reference sequence). CDR3 sequence: CASSFFEKGIIGEAFF. In DNA form, the CDR3 reads TGTGCCAGCAGCTTTTTCGAAAAGGGGATAATAGGTGAAGCTTTCTTT.

This clonotype was detected only a few times. The genes are TRBV6-5 and TRBJ2-6; D gene uncertain. The CDR3 is 19 amino acids. Trimming left V 4 bases short and J 1 base short, with 20 bases between. Germline V gene data show CDR1 as MNHEY and CDR2 as SVGAGI. The CDR3 DNA follows: TGTGCCAGCAGTTCCCTTAGGGTTCCAAACTTATCTGGGGCCAACGTCCTGACTTTC. Protein product: CASSSLRVPNLSGANVLTF.

This clonotype was seen only a few times. The V and J genes are TRBV12-3 or TRBV12-4 and TRBJ2-3; D unclear. The V gene lost 1 base and the J gene lost 2 bases, with 10 bases spanning the gap. The CDR3 is 15 amino acids. The CDR3 coding sequence is TGTGCCAGCAGTTTAGGGGCAGCAACCACAGATACGCAGTATTTT. This translates into CASSLGAATTDTQYF.

This clonotype was recorded a few times. The V call is TRBV5-1, the J call TRBJ2-7; D possibly corresponds to TRBD1 (6 bases). The CDR3 has 13 residues. The germline V gene encodes CDR1 SGHRS and CDR2 YFSETQ. Trimming cost V 5 bases and J 2 bases, with 11 bases left between them. The DNA of the CDR3 is TGCGCCAGCAGGGACAGCGTCGCCTACGAGCAGTACTTC. This encodes CASRDSVAYEQYF.

This clonotype was counted between two and nine times. The gene calls are TRBV7-2 and TRBJ1-6; 10 nucleotides match TRBD1. The CDR3 runs to 15 residues. J lost 9 bases, V lost 5 bases, and 7 bases had no gene match. Germline CDR1 reads SGHTA; CDR2 reads FQGNSA. The CDR3, as DNA: TGTGCCAGCAGCCAGGGCGGGACAGGGGTTTCACCCCTCCACTTT. Amino acid sequence: CASSQGGTGVSPLHF.

The chain has TRBV3-1 and TRBJ2-6; a possible D gene is TRBD2 (6 bases). The CDR3 has 17 amino acids. Germline V gene lookup returns CDR1 LGHDT and CDR2 YNNKEL (reference sequence). V was pared by 4 bases and J by 2 bases, with 15 bases between. The CDR3 is CASSRGVLAAGANVLTF. In nucleotides, the CDR3 is TGTGCCAGCAGCCGAGGTGTACTAGCAGCTGGGGCCAACGTCCTGACTTTC.

V is TRBV7-9 and J is TRBJ1-2, with D uncertain. CDR1 is SEHNR and CDR2 is FQNEAQ in the germline V gene (reference sequence). Trimming cost V 5 bases and J 2 bases, with 12 bases left between them. The CDR3 is 14 amino acids. CDR3 region: CASSPELLNYGYTF. As DNA, the CDR3 is TGTGCCAGCAGCCCCGAGCTGCTGAACTATGGCTACACCTTC.

The sample holds a few counts of this clonotype. DNA of the CDR3: TGCAGTGCCTCGCCGAGACGGTATTACACTGAAGCTTTCTTT. Translation gives CSASPRRYYTEAFF. The chain combines TRBV20-1 with TRBJ1-1; no definite D call. The germline V gene has CDR1 DFQATT and CDR2 SNEGSKA (reference sequence). The CDR3 consists of 14 residues. Trimming stripped 6 bases from V and 3 bases from J, with 17 bases between.